The TCR beta chain described here comes from a study of cytomegalovirus exposure and HLA in healthy donors. A multiplex PCR was run with 60 Vbeta primers and 13 Jbeta primers. Some clones are missing from TCRdb's copy, which holds only in-frame ones; the method was immunoSEQ multiplex PCR. The sample records approximately 91,000 clones, around 73% being singletons. Looked up from germline, CDR1 is LNHDA and CDR2 is SQIVND (reference sequence). Between the trimmed V and J ends, which lost 5 bases and 4 bases, there was a span of 23 bases. There are 17 residues in the CDR3. Sequenced sample: PBMCs. The source is a female donor in good health and CMV-seronegative. The chain joins TRBV19 to TRBJ1-1, with a tentative D call TRBD1 (5 bases). The CDR3 reads CASSQGAEMEGSTEAFF. As DNA, the CDR3 is TGTGCCAGTAGTCAGGGCGCGGAAATGGAGGGGAGCACTGAAGCTTTCTTT.